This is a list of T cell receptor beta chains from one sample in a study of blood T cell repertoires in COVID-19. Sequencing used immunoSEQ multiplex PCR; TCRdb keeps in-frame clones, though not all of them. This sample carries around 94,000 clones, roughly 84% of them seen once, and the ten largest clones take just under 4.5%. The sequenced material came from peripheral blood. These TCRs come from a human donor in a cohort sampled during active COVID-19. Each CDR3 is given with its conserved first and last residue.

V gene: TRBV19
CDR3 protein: CASSIGLAGRAKQFF

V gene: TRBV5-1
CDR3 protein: CASSLDPTGGNTGELFF

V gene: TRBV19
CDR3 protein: CASSSPFGQGNDSPLHF

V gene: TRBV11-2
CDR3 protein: CASSLLAGGADTQYF

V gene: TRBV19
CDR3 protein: CASSPLDSMNTEAFF

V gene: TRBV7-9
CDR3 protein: CASSLSVLSGNTIYF

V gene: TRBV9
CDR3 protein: CASSVGLAGVQTYQETQYF

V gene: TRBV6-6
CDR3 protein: CASSSTGSLKNSPLHF

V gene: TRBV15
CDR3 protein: CATSRALPFNEQFF

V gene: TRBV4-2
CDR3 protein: CASSQDLAGGPTSTDTQYF

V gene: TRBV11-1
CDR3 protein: CASGDRGWKETQYF

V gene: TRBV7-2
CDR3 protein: CASSLGPPIYEQYF

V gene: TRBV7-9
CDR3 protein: CASSLAALSSTDTQYF

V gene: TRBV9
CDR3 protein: CASSVGQGSLAKNIQYF

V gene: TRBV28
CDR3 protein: CASSSGGWSEKLFF

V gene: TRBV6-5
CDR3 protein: CASSYASGGGNEKLFF

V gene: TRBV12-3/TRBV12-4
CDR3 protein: CASSLRTEAFF

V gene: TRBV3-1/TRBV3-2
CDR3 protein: CASSPRGLSGDTQYF

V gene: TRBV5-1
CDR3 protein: CASSARLAGVSETQYF

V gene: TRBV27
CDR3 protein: CASSTLTPFMNTEAFF

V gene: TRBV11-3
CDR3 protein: CASSPGQGASGANVLTF

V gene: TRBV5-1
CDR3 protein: CASSLNGGLYNEQFF

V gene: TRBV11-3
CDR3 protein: CASSLRTSGGNNEQFF

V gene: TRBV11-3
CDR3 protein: CASSLEGARTEAFF